These 3 T cell receptor beta chains originate from one sample sequenced in a study of blood T cell repertoires in COVID-19. Method: immunoSEQ multiplex PCR; TCRdb's copy keeps in-frame clones and lacks some. The sample includes 20,000 to 25,000 clones, about nine tenths seen only once; the top ten take approximately 17%. Sequences were obtained from peripheral blood. All receptors come from a woman older than 75 with acute or convalescent COVID-19.

CDR3 bases: TGTGCCAGCACCCGACTAGCGGGCCGCACAGATACGCAGTATTTT. Protein product: CASTRLAGRTDTQYF. The chain combines TRBV2 with TRBJ2-3; 10 bases map to TRBD2. CDR3 size: 15 residues. Germline CDR1 is SNHLY and CDR2 is FYNNEI. V shed 7 bases, J shed 1 base, and the junction held 5 bases outside the gene matches. The entire variable domain, with the rest obtained from reference TRBV2 and TRBJ2-3, is as follows: EPEVTQTPSHQVTQMGQEVILRCVPISNHLYFYWYRQILGQKVEFLVSFYNNEISEKSEIFDDQFSVERPDGSNFTLKIRSTKLEDSAMYFCASTRLAGRTDTQYFGPGTRLTVL.

The J gene is TRBJ2-3, the V gene TRBV11-3; 7 nucleotides align to TRBD1. This CDR3 is built from 15 residues. Germline V CDR1 and CDR2: SGHNT, YENEEA. J lost 0 bases, V lost 5 bases, and 5 bases had no gene match. CDR3 nucleotides: TGTGCCAGCAGCGATCGACAGGGCAGCACAGATACGCAGTATTTT. Its translation: CASSDRQGSTDTQYF.

V is TRBV7-2 and J is TRBJ2-1; D is possibly TRBD1 (6 bases). V gave up 5 bases and J gave up 1 base, with 12 bases separating them. The CDR3 runs to 15 residues. Germline V gene data show CDR1 as SGHTA and CDR2 as FQGNSA. Here the CDR3 reads CASSQQQGSYNEQFF. CDR3 DNA sequence: TGTGCCAGCAGCCAGCAACAGGGTTCCTACAATGAGCAGTTCTTC. The full variable domain, completed using reference TRBV7-2 and TRBJ2-1, is GAGVSQSPSNKVTEKGKDVELRCDPISGHTALYWYRQSLGQGLEFLIYFQGNSAPDKSGLPSDRFSAERTGGSVSTLTIQRTQQEDSAVYLCASSQQQGSYNEQFFGPGTRLTVL.